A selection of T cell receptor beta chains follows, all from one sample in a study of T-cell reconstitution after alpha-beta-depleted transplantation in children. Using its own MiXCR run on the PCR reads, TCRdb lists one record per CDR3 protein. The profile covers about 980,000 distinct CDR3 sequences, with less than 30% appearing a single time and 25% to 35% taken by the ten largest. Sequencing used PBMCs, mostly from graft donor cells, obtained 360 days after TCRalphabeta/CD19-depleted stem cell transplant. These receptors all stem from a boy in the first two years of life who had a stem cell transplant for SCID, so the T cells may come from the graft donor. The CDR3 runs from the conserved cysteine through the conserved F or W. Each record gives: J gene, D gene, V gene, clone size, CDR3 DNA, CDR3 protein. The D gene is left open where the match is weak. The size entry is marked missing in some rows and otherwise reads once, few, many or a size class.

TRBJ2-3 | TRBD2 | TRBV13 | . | TGTGCCAGCAGCTTGAATGATTGGGACTACGGGGCAGATACGCAGTATTTT | CASSLNDWDYGADTQYF
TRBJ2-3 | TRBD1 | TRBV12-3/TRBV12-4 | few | TGTGCCAGCAGTTTGGACCGGACAGGTCGTAGCACAGATACGCAGTATTTT | CASSLDRTGRSTDTQYF
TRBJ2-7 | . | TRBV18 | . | TGTGCCAGCTCACCTTCCACGGTGATTGACGAGCAGTACTTC | CASSPSTVIDEQYF
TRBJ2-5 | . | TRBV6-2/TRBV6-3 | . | TGTGCCAGCAGTTACCCGCGCGGACTTTTAGAGACCCAGTACTTC | CASSYPRGLLETQYF
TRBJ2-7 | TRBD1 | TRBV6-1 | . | TGTGCCAGCAGTCGGCCAGGGGGCGGCGAGCAGTACTTC | CASSRPGGGEQYF
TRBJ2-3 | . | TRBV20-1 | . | TGCAGTGCTACCCGGGACCCCGCAATGGGGGATACGCAGTATTTT | CSATRDPAMGDTQYF
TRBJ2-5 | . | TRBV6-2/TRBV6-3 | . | TGTGCCAGCAGTCCCTTGGGGTGGACCCCTGGTGCTGAGACCCAGTACTTC | CASSPLGWTPGAETQYF
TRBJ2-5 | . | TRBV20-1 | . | TGCAGTGCTAGAGATTGGAGCGGCGTACAAGAGACCCAGTACTTC | CSARDWSGVQETQYF
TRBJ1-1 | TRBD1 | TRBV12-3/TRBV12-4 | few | TGTGCCAGTAACAGGGACAGGTACACTGAAGCTTTCTTT | CASNRDRYTEAFF
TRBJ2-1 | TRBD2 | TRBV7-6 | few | TGTGCCAGCAGCTTAGCGCAGTCGGGAGGCTCCTACAATGAGCAGTTCTTC | CASSLAQSGGSYNEQFF
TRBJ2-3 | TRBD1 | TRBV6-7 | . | TGTGCCAGCACTACAGGGGATGCGCAGTATTTT | CASTTGDAQYF
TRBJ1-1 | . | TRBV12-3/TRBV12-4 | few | TGTGCCAGCACCCCGAACACTGAAGCTTTCTTT | CASTPNTEAFF
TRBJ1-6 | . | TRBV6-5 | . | TGTGCCAGCAGCTACGAGGGGAGTTCACCCCTCCACTTT | CASSYEGSSPLHF
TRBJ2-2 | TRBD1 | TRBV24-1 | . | TGTGCCACCAGTGATGGCGCAGGGGGAATTGGCACCGGGGAGCTGTTTTTT | CATSDGAGGIGTGELFF
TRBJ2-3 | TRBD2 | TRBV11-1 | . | TGTGCCAGCAGCTTAGAGTCGGGACTAGCGATCACAGATACGCAGTATTTT | CASSLESGLAITDTQYF
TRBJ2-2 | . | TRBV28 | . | TGTGCCAGCCGACCCACGGGAGCCTCAACCACCGGGGAGCTGTTTTTT | CASRPTGASTTGELFF
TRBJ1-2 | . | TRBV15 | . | TGTGCCACCAGCAGGGCCGGGACTTATTTTGGCTACACCTTC | CATSRAGTYFGYTF
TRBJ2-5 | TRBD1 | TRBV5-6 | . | TGTGCCAGCAGCAAATACGGACAGGGGGGGGAGACCCAGTACTTC | CASSKYGQGGETQYF
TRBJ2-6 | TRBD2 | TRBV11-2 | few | TGTGCCAGCACCCTACTCTCCAGCGGGGCGACCTCTGGGGCCAACGTCCTGACTTTC | CASTLLSSGATSGANVLTF
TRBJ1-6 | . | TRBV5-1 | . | TGCGCCAGCAGCTTCGCGCAAACCGGGGGCGGCTCACCCCTCCACTTT | CASSFAQTGGGSPLHF
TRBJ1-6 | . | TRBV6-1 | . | TGTGCCAGCAGTGGGTCCGCCGGGACGTTGAATTCACCCCTCCACTTT | CASSGSAGTLNSPLHF
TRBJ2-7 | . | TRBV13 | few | TGTGCCAGCAGCTTCGGGCCACGCCAAACCTACGAGCAGTACTTC | CASSFGPRQTYEQYF
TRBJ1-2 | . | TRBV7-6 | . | TGTGCCAGCAGCTTAGAACCAGGGGCAGGCTATGGCTACACCTTC | CASSLEPGAGYGYTF
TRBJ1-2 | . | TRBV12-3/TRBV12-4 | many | TGTGCCAGCAGTTCTCAGGGCTATGGCTACACCTTC | CASSSQGYGYTF
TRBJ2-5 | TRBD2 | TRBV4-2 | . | TGTGCCAGCAGCCAAGAACGGACTAGCGGGGGGGCCCTGAAGACCCAGTACTTC | CASSQERTSGGALKTQYF
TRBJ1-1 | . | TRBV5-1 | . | TGCGCCAGCAGCTTGGCCCAAGCGAACACTGAAGCTTTCTTT | CASSLAQANTEAFF
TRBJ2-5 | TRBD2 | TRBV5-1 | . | TGCGCCAGCAGCTTGCGGGGGGGGCCCGACGAAGAGACCCAGTACTTC | CASSLRGGPDEETQYF
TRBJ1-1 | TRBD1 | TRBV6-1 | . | TGTGCCAGCAGTCCTCTCCGTCCCGGGACAGGGACCACTGAAGCTTTCTTT | CASSPLRPGTGTTEAFF
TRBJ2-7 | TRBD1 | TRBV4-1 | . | TGCGCCAGCAGCCATCCCACGGACAGGTGGCCCTACGAGCAGTACTTC | CASSHPTDRWPYEQYF
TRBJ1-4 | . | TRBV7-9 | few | TGTGCCAGCAGCTCCCGACTTGGACCGGAAAAACTGTTTTTT | CASSSRLGPEKLFF
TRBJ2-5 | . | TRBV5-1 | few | TGCGCCAGCAGCTTGTCGACAAACCAAGAGACCCAGTACTTC | CASSLSTNQETQYF
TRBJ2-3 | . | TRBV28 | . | TGTGCCAGCAGTTTATCCACGGATACAGATACGCAGTATTTT | CASSLSTDTDTQYF
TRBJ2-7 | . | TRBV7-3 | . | TGTGCCAGCAGTTGGGACCCATCCGGAGAGCAGTACTTC | CASSWDPSGEQYF
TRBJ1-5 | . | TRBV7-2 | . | TGTGCCAGCAGCTCAGGGGCGGGTCAGCCCCAGCATTTT | CASSSGAGQPQHF
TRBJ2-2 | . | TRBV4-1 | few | TGCGCCAGCAGCCAGAGAGAGTTCAGACTAATCAGGGTCGACGGGGAGCTGTTTTTT | CASSQREFRLIRVDGELFF
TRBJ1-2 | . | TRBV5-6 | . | TGTGCCAGCAGCTTGAAAGGGGCAGATTTTCTCTATGGCTACACCTTC | CASSLKGADFLYGYTF
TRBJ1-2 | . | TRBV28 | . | TGTGCCAGCAGTTTACTTGGGGGCTGGTATGGCTACACCTTC | CASSLLGGWYGYTF